These 20 T cell receptor beta chains were all obtained from the same sample, sequenced in a study of shared clonotypes between healthy human individuals. Clones were sequenced by immunoSEQ multiplex PCR, and TCRdb holds only the in-frame ones, with some missing. The repertoire includes 650,000 to 700,000 clones, 90% of them detected once, and 34% sits in the top ten. The specimen sequenced was memory CD8+ T cells from PBMCs. The subset: CD45RO+ cells pooled with CCR7-negative TemRA cells. The receptor source for this set is a man aged 18-30 years in good health. Some clones in this sample may be carry-over from other donors' samples.

J is TRBJ1-4 and V is TRBV10-3, with D unclear. This CDR3 region has 13 residues. Germline V gene data show CDR1 as ENHRY and CDR2 as SYGVKD. With 8 bases removed from V and 7 bases from J, the gap between germline ends came to 14 bases. CDR3 bases: TGTGCCATCTCGGAGCCCCTCAGTGAAAAACTGTTTTTT. It yields the protein CAISEPLSEKLFF.

This rearrangement joins TRBV29-1 to TRBJ2-1; 10 positions match TRBD1. The CDR3 totals 14 residues. With V trimmed by 5 bases and J by 6 bases, 7 bases remained unmatched. The germline V gene has CDR1 SQVTM and CDR2 ANQGSEA. CDR3 DNA: TGCAGCGTTCCGAGACAGGGGGCATTCAATGAGCAGTTCTTC. Amino acid sequence: CSVPRQGAFNEQFF.

V and J are TRBV9 and TRBJ2-5, with TRBD1 identical over 7 bases. V was pared by 1 base and J by 3 bases, with 6 bases of the junction left unmatched. Germline CDR1 reads SGDLS; CDR2 reads YYNGEE. The CDR3 length is 15 residues. For the CDR3, the DNA is TGTGCCAGCAGCGTACTTGGGACAGATAAAGAGACCCAGTACTTC. Translated: CASSVLGTDKETQYF. Full variable domain (rest looked up from reference TRBV9 and TRBJ2-5): DSGVTQTPKHLITATGQRVTLRCSPRSGDLSVYWYQQSLDQGLQFLIQYYNGEERAKGNILERFSAQQFPDLHSELNLSSLELGDSALYFCASSVLGTDKETQYFGPGTRLLVL.

The chain joins TRBV7-9 to TRBJ2-2; D tentatively reads TRBD1 or TRBD2 (5 bases each). Germline V lookup: CDR1 SEHNR, CDR2 FQNEAQ (reference sequence). CDR3 length equals 15 residues. Trimming shortened V by 5 bases and J by 6 bases, and 16 bases separated the two germline ends. This CDR3 reads CASSPKGTSAGELFF. The CDR3 DNA is TGTGCCAGCAGCCCCAAAGGGACGTCCGCCGGGGAGCTGTTTTTT.

This clone was detected only once. This sample includes further DNA sequences coding for the same CDR3. Here the CDR3 reads CASSRTSGREQYF. The CDR3 nucleotides are TGTGCCAGCAGTCGGACTAGCGGGAGGGAGCAGTACTTC. V usage is TRBV9 and J usage is TRBJ2-7, with 14 bases lining up with TRBD2. The CDR3 consists of 13 residues. Germline trimming cut 5 bases from V and 7 bases from J; bases unmatched to any gene: 2. Germline-derived CDR1 and CDR2 are SGDLS and YYNGEE.

V is TRBV4-1 and J is TRBJ1-1; no clear D gene. Germline CDR1 reads MGHRA; CDR2 reads YSYEKL. This CDR3 is 12 amino acids long. Trimming cost V 1 base and J 8 bases, with 8 bases left between them. CDR3 residues: CASSQGPGEAFF. In nucleotides, the CDR3 is TGCGCCAGCAGCCAAGGGCCCGGGGAAGCTTTCTTT.

This clone was found a few times. The chain couples TRBV6-1 to TRBJ2-7; tentatively, D is TRBD2 (6 bases). The CDR3 is 15 residues long. V lost 2 bases and J 6 bases, leaving 17 bases between the germline ends. Germline V gives CDR1 MNHNS, CDR2 SASEGT. The CDR3 bases are TGTGCCAGCAGTGAATTGGCGGGACGGGCTCTCGAGCAGTACTTC. This gives the protein CASSELAGRALEQYF.

The chain has TRBV7-9 and TRBJ2-6, with D perhaps matching TRBD1 (6 bases). Trimming stripped 5 bases from V and 2 bases from J, with 10 bases between. From germline, CDR1 is SEHNR and CDR2 FQNEAQ (reference sequence). CDR3 size: 15 residues. CDR3 residues: CASSPQGPGANVLTF. The CDR3 region has the DNA TGTGCCAGCAGCCCACAGGGCCCTGGGGCCAACGTCCTGACTTTC.

This clone was detected only once. The chain is built from TRBV25-1 and TRBJ2-2, with D uncertain. CDR3 size: 11 residues. V lost 7 bases, J lost 4 bases, and 4 bases lay in between. CDR1 MGHDK and CDR2 SYGVNS come from the germline V gene. The CDR3 DNA reads TGTGCCAGCACCTTCACCGGGGAGCTGTTTTTT. This sequence encodes CASTFTGELFF.

J is TRBJ2-7 and V is TRBV11-3, with TRBD2 matching 11 bases. CDR3 length equals 16 residues. V trimming: 1 base; J trimming: 3 bases; junction bases outside the gene matches: 5. Germline values: CDR1 SGHNT, CDR2 YENEEA. CDR3 protein: CASSLVTSGSFYEQYF. For the CDR3, the DNA is TGTGCCAGCAGCTTAGTAACTAGCGGGAGTTTCTACGAGCAGTACTTC.

The sample holds one count of this clone. The chain links TRBV12-5 to TRBJ2-3; TRBD1 aligns across 8 bases. This CDR3 region has 15 residues. CDR1 LGHNT and CDR2 FRNRAP come from the germline V gene. V trimming: 3 bases; J trimming: 1 base; junction bases outside the gene matches: 3. CDR3 bases: TGTGCTAGTGGTTTACAGGGGGTTGGCACAGATACGCAGTATTTT. It codes for CASGLQGVGTDTQYF.

This chain links TRBV5-4 with TRBJ2-5, with D tentatively TRBD2 (5 bases). The CDR3 loop spans 13 amino acids. The V and J ends lost 5 bases and 2 bases respectively, with 10 bases between them. Germline V gives CDR1 SGHNT, CDR2 YYREEE (reference sequence). The CDR3 coding sequence is TGTGCCAGCAGGGGGAGCAGGCAAGAGACCCAGTACTTC. Translated, it gives CASRGSRQETQYF.

This chain connects TRBV27 to TRBJ2-7, with 8 bases matching TRBD2. Per germline, CDR1 MNHEY and CDR2 SMNVEV (reference sequence). CDR3 length: 16 residues. The J segment lost 9 bases and the V segment lost 0 bases, leaving 13 bases of the junction unmatched. CDR3 sequence reads: CASSLSPSGGPHGQYF. In DNA, the CDR3 is TGTGCCAGCAGTTTATCCCCCTCGGGAGGGCCCCACGGGCAGTACTTC.

The chain recombines TRBV25-1 with TRBJ2-1; 8 bases are a match to TRBD1. The V gene end was trimmed by 6 bases and the J gene end by 1 base; junction bases not matched to a gene: 2. CDR3 length equals 14 residues. Germline V gene sequence: CDR1 MGHDK, CDR2 SYGVNS. The CDR3 loop is CASRDRESYNEQFF. The CDR3 DNA reads as TGTGCCAGCAGGGACAGGGAATCCTACAATGAGCAGTTCTTC.

J is TRBJ2-2 and V is TRBV28, with D perhaps being TRBD1 or TRBD2 (5 bases each). CDR3 length: 15 residues. V lost 6 bases to trimming and J lost 2 bases, with 13 bases between them. CDR1 is MDHEN, CDR2 SYDVKM, per germline. In DNA form, the CDR3 reads TGTGCCAGCAGGTCCGGGACCCAAAACACCGGGGAGCTGTTTTTT. Its protein product is CASRSGTQNTGELFF. The full variable domain, in which reference TRBV28 and TRBJ2-2 provide the parts outside the CDR3, is DVKVTQSSRYLVKRTGEKVFLECVQDMDHENMFWYRQDPGLGLRLIYFSYDVKMKEKGDIPEGYSVSREKKERFSLILESASTNQTSMYLCASRSGTQNTGELFFGEGSRLTVL.

The V gene is TRBV4-3, the J gene TRBJ2-7; TRBD1 matches 8 bases. Germline CDR1 LGHNA, CDR2 YSLEER. This CDR3 comprises 13 residues. After removal of 4 bases from V and 5 bases from J, the junction contained 4 bases not matched to a gene. CDR3 nucleotide sequence: TGCGCCAGCAGCCCCCGGACAGGGAACGAGCAGTACTTC. It specifies CASSPRTGNEQYF.

The chain employs TRBV19 and TRBJ2-2, with 11 nucleotides matching TRBD2. Germline V gives CDR1 LNHDA, CDR2 SQIVND (reference sequence). The V and J ends lost 7 bases and 3 bases, in that order; junction bases with no gene match: 7. CDR3 length: 16 amino acids. CDR3 loop: CASIDTSGRDTGELFF. For the CDR3, the DNA is TGTGCCAGTATCGACACTAGCGGGAGAGACACCGGGGAGCTGTTTTTT.

Ten or more counts support this clone. This chain joins TRBV6-5 and TRBJ2-1; TRBD1 matches at 9 bases. CDR1 and CDR2 from the germline V gene are MNHEY and SVGAGI. The CDR3 loop spans 14 amino acids. V lost 2 bases, J lost 13 bases, and 9 bases stayed unmatched. CDR3 in amino acids: CASSYDSGTGTQFF. The CDR3 bases are TGTGCCAGCAGTTACGATTCGGGGACAGGGACCCAGTTCTTC.

The chain recombines TRBV7-9 with TRBJ1-5; 11 nucleotides line up with TRBD1. Losses at the gene ends were 5 bases for V and 4 bases for J; bases not matched to a gene: 4. Germline V lookup: CDR1 SEHNR, CDR2 FQNEAQ (reference sequence). This CDR3 spans 15 amino acids. CDR3 nucleotides: TGTGCCAGCAGCCCGGGACAGGGGGAGAATCAGCCCCAGCATTTT. Protein sequence: CASSPGQGENQPQHF. Complete variable domain (other parts from reference TRBV7-9 and TRBJ1-5): DTGVSQNPRHKITKRGQNVTFRCDPISEHNRLYWYRQTLGQGPEFLTYFQNEAQLEKSRLLSDRFSAERPKGSFSTLEIQRTEQGDSAMYLCASSPGQGENQPQHFGDGTRLSIL.

The chain joins TRBV19 to TRBJ1-5, with 7 bases aligning to TRBD1. The junction had 5 bases not matched to a gene; V was cut back by 0 bases and J by 6 bases. Germline assignment: CDR1 LNHDA and CDR2 SQIVND (reference sequence). The length of the CDR3 is 15 residues. CDR3 nucleotides: TGTGCCAGTAGTATAGATCTAGGGGGCGGTCAGCCCCAGCATTTT. Residues: CASSIDLGGGQPQHF.